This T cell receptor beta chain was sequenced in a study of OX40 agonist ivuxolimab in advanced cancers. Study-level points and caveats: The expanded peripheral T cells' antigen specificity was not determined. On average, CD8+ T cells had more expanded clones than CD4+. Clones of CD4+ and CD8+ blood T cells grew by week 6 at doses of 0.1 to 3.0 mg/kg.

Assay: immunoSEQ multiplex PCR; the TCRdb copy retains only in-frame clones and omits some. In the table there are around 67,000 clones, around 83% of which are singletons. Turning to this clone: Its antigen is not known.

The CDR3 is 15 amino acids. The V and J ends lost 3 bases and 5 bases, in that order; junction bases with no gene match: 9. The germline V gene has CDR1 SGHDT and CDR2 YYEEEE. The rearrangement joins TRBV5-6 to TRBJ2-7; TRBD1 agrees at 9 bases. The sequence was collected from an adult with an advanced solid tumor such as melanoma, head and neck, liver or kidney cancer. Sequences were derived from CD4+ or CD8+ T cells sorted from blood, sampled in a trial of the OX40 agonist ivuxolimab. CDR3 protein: CASSSISGTGHEQYF. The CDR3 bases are TGTGCCAGCAGCTCCATCTCCGGGACAGGGCACGAGCAGTACTTC.